These 15 T cell receptor beta chains originate from one sample sequenced in a study of blood T cell repertoires in COVID-19. The protocol was immunoSEQ multiplex PCR, while the TCRdb copy is restricted to in-frame clones and leaves out a portion. The repertoire has approximately 92,000 clones, over 80% of them found once; the top ten carry roughly 2.1%. Material for sequencing was peripheral blood. These receptors originate from a man in his 70s with active or convalescent COVID-19.

The rearrangement uses TRBV24-1 and TRBJ1-5, with D perhaps TRBD1 (5 bases). Germline CDR1 reads KGHDR; CDR2 reads SFDVKD. The CDR3 loop spans 15 amino acids. Deletions cut 2 bases from V and 5 bases from J, with 12 bases between. The CDR3 DNA sequence: TGTGCCACCAGTGATTCCCAGGGCGTAGATCAGCCCCAGCATTTT. It is translated as CATSDSQGVDQPQHF.

This chain connects TRBV19 to TRBJ2-5; tentative D call: TRBD2 (6 bases). The ends were cut back, 4 bases at V and 2 bases at J, with 14 bases in the middle. Germline V gives CDR1 LNHDA, CDR2 SQIVND (reference sequence). CDR3 length equals 15 residues. Here the CDR3 reads CASSTRAGLQETQYF. The CDR3 nucleotides are TGTGCCAGTAGTACCAGGGCGGGGCTACAAGAGACCCAGTACTTC.

V is TRBV1 and J is TRBJ2-3; the listed D gene, TRBD2, was not tested against the DNA. TRBV1 is assigned pseudogene status. This CDR3 is 18 amino acids long. CDR3 coding DNA: TGCACCAGCAGCCAAGCTTCTAGCGGGGGGATTTTAACAGATACGCAGTATTTT. This sequence encodes CTSSQASSGGILTDTQYF.

This clone came up once. The chain joins TRBV6-6 to TRBJ2-4, with 8 nucleotides matching TRBD1. The V gene end was trimmed by 6 bases and the J gene end by 11 bases; junction bases not matched to a gene: 9. The CDR3 is 13 residues long. Germline lookup yields CDR1 MNHNY and CDR2 SVGAGI (reference sequence). Written as DNA, the CDR3 is TGTGCCAGCAGAGAAAGACAGGGGAGCCTTCAGTACTTC. Translating it yields CASRERQGSLQYF.

J is TRBJ2-2 and V is TRBV10-3; 8 bases line up with TRBD1. This CDR3 comprises 17 residues. Looked up from germline, CDR1 is ENHRY and CDR2 is SYGVKD. J was trimmed by 3 bases and V by 2 bases; bases with no gene match: 8. In nucleotides, the CDR3 is TGTGCCATCAGTGAGCTGACAGGGGTGAGGGACACCGGGGAGCTGTTTTTT. It codes for CAISELTGVRDTGELFF.

The V call is TRBV7-2, the J call TRBJ1-1; D not resolved. Trimming stripped 2 bases from V and 0 bases from J, with 10 bases between. The CDR3 consists of 15 residues. Germline CDR1 reads SGHTA; CDR2 reads FQGNSA. The CDR3 sequence is CASSLPYGVNTEAFF. The CDR3 region has the DNA TGTGCCAGCAGCTTACCGTACGGAGTGAACACTGAAGCTTTCTTT.

This sequence joins TRBV11-2 and TRBJ1-4, with TRBD1 as a possible D gene (6 bases). This CDR3 is 15 amino acids long. CDR1 SGHAT and CDR2 FQNNGV come from the germline V gene. V was shortened by 5 bases and J by 5 bases, with 15 bases between the two germline ends. In DNA form, the CDR3 reads TGTGCCAGCAGCCACTTGGACAGCATGAATGAAAAACTGTTTTTT. Protein: CASSHLDSMNEKLFF.

This clone was found a few times. The CDR3 nucleotides read TGTGCCAGCAGTTTTGGGACTTCTGGCTACACCTTC. Protein product: CASSFGTSGYTF. The V call is TRBV28, the J call TRBJ1-2; TRBD1 is a possible D gene (5 bases). V was trimmed by 3 bases and J by 7 bases, leaving 9 bases between them. The CDR3 has 12 residues. Per germline, CDR1 MDHEN and CDR2 SYDVKM.

The chain uses TRBV4-3 and TRBJ1-1; no reliable D call. CDR1 is LGHNA, CDR2 YSLEER, per germline. This CDR3 has 15 residues. The V gene lost 1 base and the J gene lost 6 bases, with 15 bases spanning the gap. CDR3: CASSQGGQIPSEAFF. In DNA form, the CDR3 reads TGCGCCAGCAGCCAAGGTGGGCAGATTCCATCTGAAGCTTTCTTT.

This chain joins TRBV28 and TRBJ2-5; 11 positions match TRBD2. The germline V gene has CDR1 MDHEN and CDR2 SYDVKM. J was trimmed by 6 bases and V by 3 bases; bases with no gene match: 15. The CDR3 consists of 18 residues. The CDR3 coding sequence is TGTGCCAGCAGTTTTCAGATGGGCCAGCTAGCGGGGGGTCAGACCCAGTACTTC. The encoded protein is CASSFQMGQLAGGQTQYF.

The chain couples TRBV27 to TRBJ2-7; D perhaps matches TRBD1 (5 bases). There are 13 residues in the CDR3. The V end lost 3 bases, the J end lost 6 bases, and 12 bases lay between the germline ends. From germline, CDR1 is MNHEY and CDR2 SMNVEV (reference sequence). The CDR3 nucleotides are TGTGCCAGCAGTTTGTACAGGCTCTCCGAGCAGTACTTC. This translates into CASSLYRLSEQYF.

The chain employs TRBV28 and TRBJ1-2, with D possibly matching TRBD1 (5 bases). This CDR3 has 13 residues. CDR1 is MDHEN, CDR2 SYDVKM, per germline. Between the trimmed V and J ends, which lost 3 bases and 2 bases, there was a span of 7 bases. In nucleotides, the CDR3 is TGTGCCAGCAGTTTTTCAGGGAACTATGGCTACACCTTC. Translating gives CASSFSGNYGYTF.

V and J are TRBV14 and TRBJ1-2; D is undetermined. The CDR3 is 14 amino acids. Germline V gene data show CDR1 as SGHDN and CDR2 as FVKESK. Deletions cut 2 bases from V and 4 bases from J, with 11 bases between. The CDR3 is CASSQLGSFYGYTF. The DNA of the CDR3 is TGTGCCAGCAGCCAATTGGGTAGCTTCTATGGCTACACCTTC.

V gene TRBV4-1 combines with J gene TRBJ2-3; weak D call: TRBD2 (5 bases). V was trimmed by 4 bases and J by 0 bases, leaving 11 bases between them. The CDR3 runs to 15 residues. Per germline, CDR1 MGHRA and CDR2 YSYEKL. The CDR3 DNA is TGCGCCAGCAGCCCGCTCACGGGGAGCACAGATACGCAGTATTTT. Translated: CASSPLTGSTDTQYF.

This sequence joins TRBV7-9 and TRBJ2-1, with 8 nucleotides matching TRBD1. The junction had 8 bases not matched to a gene; V was cut back by 6 bases and J by 7 bases. The CDR3 has 14 amino acids. Germline CDR1 and CDR2: SEHNR and FQNEAQ (reference sequence). CDR3 region: CASSSAGGGNEQFF. The CDR3 coding sequence is TGTGCCAGCAGTTCCGCAGGGGGCGGGAATGAGCAGTTCTTC.